This T cell receptor (beta chain) stems from a study of cytomegalovirus exposure and HLA in healthy donors. Study results and caveats: Productive status was seen about 90% or about 30% of the time for most TCR beta V segments in an earlier analysis.

Note on this clone: The target antigen is unknown.

The primer mix had 60 Vbeta and 13 Jbeta primers. Data came from immunoSEQ multiplex PCR; TCRdb stores just in-frame clones and leaves some out. The table shows 150,000 to 200,000 clones, with roughly 80% occurring only once. At collection, donors were nominally healthy, but unrecorded immune exposures were probable. The sequence was collected from a woman aged 50 to 65 in good health and CMV-seronegative. The specimen sequenced was PBMCs.

The CDR3 is CASSHYRRTSGRAVTGELFF. For the CDR3, the DNA is TGTGCCAGCAGCCATTATCGCCGGACTAGCGGGAGGGCCGTCACCGGGGAGCTGTTTTTT. The chain recombines TRBV13 with TRBJ2-2; TRBD2 agrees at 15 bases. The V gene end was trimmed by 5 bases and the J gene end by 4 bases; junction bases not matched to a gene: 14. This CDR3 comprises 20 residues. Germline V gene sequence: CDR1 PRHDT, CDR2 FYEKMQ (reference sequence).